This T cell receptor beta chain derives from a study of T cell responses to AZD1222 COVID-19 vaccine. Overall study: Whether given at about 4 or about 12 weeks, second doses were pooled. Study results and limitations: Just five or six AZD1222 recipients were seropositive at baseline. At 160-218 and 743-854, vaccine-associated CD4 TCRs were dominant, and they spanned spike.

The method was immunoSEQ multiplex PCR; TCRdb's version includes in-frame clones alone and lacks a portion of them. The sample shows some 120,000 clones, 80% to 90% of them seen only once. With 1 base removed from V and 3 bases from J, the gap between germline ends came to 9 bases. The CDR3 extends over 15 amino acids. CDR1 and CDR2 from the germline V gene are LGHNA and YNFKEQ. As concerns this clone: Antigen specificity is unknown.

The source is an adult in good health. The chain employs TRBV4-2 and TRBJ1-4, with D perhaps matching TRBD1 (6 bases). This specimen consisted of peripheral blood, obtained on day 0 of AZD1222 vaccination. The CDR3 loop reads CASSQGGGSNEKLFF. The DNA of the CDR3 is TGTGCCAGCAGCCAAGGAGGGGGATCTAATGAAAAACTGTTTTTT.